These 2 T cell receptor beta chains share one sample of origin, sequenced in a study of blood T cell repertoires in COVID-19. Profiled with immunoSEQ multiplex PCR; TCRdb holds only in-frame clones, not every one. This sample yields about 300,000 clones, of which about 86% are seen a single time; about 1.2% belongs to the top ten. Sequences were obtained from peripheral blood. The source of these receptors is a woman in her 50s with acute or convalescent COVID-19.

V gene TRBV9 combines with J gene TRBJ1-3; a possible D gene is TRBD1 (5 bases). Trimming cost V 3 bases and J 0 bases, with 7 bases left between them. The CDR3 covers 14 residues. Germline assignment: CDR1 SGDLS and CDR2 YYNGEE. The CDR3 loop is CASSADSSGNTIYF. The CDR3 DNA follows: TGTGCCAGCAGCGCTGACAGCTCTGGAAACACCATATATTTT.

This clone was detected only a few times. This sequence joins TRBV18 and TRBJ1-2, with D maybe TRBD1 (6 bases). Trimming pared 6 bases from V and 4 bases from J, leaving 12 bases between. The CDR3 contains 13 residues. The germline V gene encodes CDR1 KGHSH and CDR2 LQKENI. CDR3 sequence (DNA): TGTGCCAGCTCCGGTGACAGGCTCTATGGCTACACCTTC. Translation: CASSGDRLYGYTF.